This TCR beta chain was identified during a study of T cells in Graves' hyperthyroidism and ophthalmopathy. Many counts were recorded for this clonotype. What was amplified from RNA transcripts were TCR beta CDR3 regions. Primed by the HTBI set, a first-round RT-PCR was run on the TCR CDR3. Via MiXCR, TCRdb re-called the multiplex PCR reads, giving one row per CDR3 protein. The sample includes some 530,000 distinct CDR3 sequences, approximately 23% seen only once; the top ten take under 55%. The origin of this receptor is a woman aged 65 to 85 with Graves' ophthalmopathy. Sequencing was done on a sample of blood.

For the CDR3, the DNA is TGTGCCAGCAGCTTAGCTGCCCTAGCGCCTTACAATGAGCAGTTCTTC. Protein sequence: CASSLAALAPYNEQFF. This rearrangement joins TRBV7-8 to TRBJ2-1; TRBD2 is a possible D gene (6 bases). The CDR3 loop spans 16 amino acids. Germline lookup yields CDR1 SGHVS and CDR2 FQNEAQ. The ends were cut back, 0 bases at V and 4 bases at J, with 13 bases in the middle.